Below, 3 T cell receptor beta chains from the same sample are listed, as sequenced in a study of patients and donors after allogeneic stem cell transplantation. TCRdb called the RT-PCR reads again in MiXCR, with one record for every CDR3 protein. The sample lists roughly 880,000 distinct CDR3 sequences, under 20% occurring once. The sequencing sample was made of blood, either unsorted or a sorted T cell fraction (not recorded which). The receptors shown here come from a human donor who was either an allogeneic HSCT recipient or a stem cell or donor lymphocyte infusion donor (not recorded which). It is not recorded whose cells these are; they may come from a transplant donor.

The chain has TRBV5-1 and TRBJ1-6; weak D call: TRBD1 (5 bases). Germline assignment: CDR1 SGHRS and CDR2 YFSETQ. V lost 4 bases to trimming and J lost 9 bases, with 17 bases between them. CDR3 size: 15 residues. CDR3 coding DNA: TGCGCCAGCAGCCGACAGTTCGGGCTACGTTCACCCCTCCACTTT. It encodes CASSRQFGLRSPLHF.

The chain uses TRBV4-2 and TRBJ1-2, with 8 nucleotides matching TRBD1. The CDR3 is 19 residues long. CDR1 and CDR2 (germline): LGHNA, YNFKEQ. Germline trimming cut 4 bases from V and 4 bases from J; bases unmatched to any gene: 20. DNA for the CDR3: TGTGCCAGCAGCCCAGCAGTCCCGGGACAGGCGGACGTCGCCTATGGCTACACCTTC. It codes for CASSPAVPGQADVAYGYTF.

V and J are TRBV18 and TRBJ2-7; no firm D call. CDR1 is KGHSH and CDR2 is LQKENI in the germline V gene. Trimming cost V 4 bases and J 3 bases, with 10 bases left between them. The CDR3 is made up of 13 amino acids. CDR3 region: CASSLQPGYEQYF. DNA of the CDR3: TGTGCCAGCTCACTGCAGCCGGGCTACGAGCAGTACTTC.